A single T cell receptor (beta chain) is shown here with its context. The germline gives CDR1 SGHRS, CDR2 YFSETQ. This CDR3 has 14 residues. Trimming removed 0 bases from V and 3 bases from J, with 10 bases in between. This sample stems from a study of CD8+CD57+ T cells in acquired aplastic anemia. About the research overall: Across the sorted CD4+ and CD8+ cells, DNA amounts averaged roughly 3.5 ug.

CDR3 and TCR beta VDJ profiling relied on a genomic DNA template. TCRdb processed the reads anew with MiXCR; each CDR3 protein has one entry. The profile covers about 170,000 distinct CDR3 sequences, with under 75% appearing a single time and about 48% taken by the ten largest. The receptor was derived from a human donor in good health. This chain links TRBV5-1 with TRBJ2-7; D might be TRBD1 (6 bases). Sequenced sample: sorted CD4+, CD8+, or CD8+CD57+ T cells (not recorded which) from PBMCs. CDR3 DNA sequence: TGCGCCAGCAGCTTGGAATCGGACAGCTACGAGCAGTACTTC. Encoded protein: CASSLESDSYEQYF.